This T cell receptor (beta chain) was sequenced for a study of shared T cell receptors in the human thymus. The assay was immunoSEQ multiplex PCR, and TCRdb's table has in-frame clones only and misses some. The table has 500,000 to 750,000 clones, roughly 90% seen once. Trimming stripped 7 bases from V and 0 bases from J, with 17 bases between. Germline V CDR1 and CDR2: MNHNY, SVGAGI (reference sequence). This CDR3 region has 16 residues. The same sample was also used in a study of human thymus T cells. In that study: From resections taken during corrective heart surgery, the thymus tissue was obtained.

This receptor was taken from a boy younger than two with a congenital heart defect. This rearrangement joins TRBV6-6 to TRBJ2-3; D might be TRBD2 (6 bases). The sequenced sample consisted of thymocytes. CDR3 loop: CASTETRGGSTDTQYF. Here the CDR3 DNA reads TGTGCCAGCACCGAAACCCGGGGAGGTAGCACAGATACGCAGTATTTT.